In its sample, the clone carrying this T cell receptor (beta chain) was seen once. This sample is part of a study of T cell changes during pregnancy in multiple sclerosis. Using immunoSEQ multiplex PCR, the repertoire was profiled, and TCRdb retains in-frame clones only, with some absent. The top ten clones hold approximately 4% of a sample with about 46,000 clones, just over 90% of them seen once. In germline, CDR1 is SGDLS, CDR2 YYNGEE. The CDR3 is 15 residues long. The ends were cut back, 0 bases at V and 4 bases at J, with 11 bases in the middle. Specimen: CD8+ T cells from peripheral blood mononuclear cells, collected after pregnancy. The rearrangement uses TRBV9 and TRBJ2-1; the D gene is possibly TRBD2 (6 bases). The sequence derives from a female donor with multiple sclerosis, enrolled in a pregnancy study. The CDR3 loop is CASSVAASEYNEQFF. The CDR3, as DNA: TGTGCCAGCAGCGTAGCGGCTAGCGAGTACAATGAGCAGTTCTTC.